This T cell receptor (beta chain) came from a study of blood T cells in healthy people across ages. Whole-study findings and limits: No one knew whether donors had CMV, which possibly confounded expanded clonotype changes. A strong correlation was seen between TCR beta diversity and naive T cell percentage.

The CDR3 is made up of 14 amino acids. Germline loops: CDR1 MNHEY, CDR2 SVGAGI. Trimming pared 2 bases from V and 10 bases from J, leaving 15 bases between. The sample holds a few counts of this clonotype. Antigen specificity is unknown. A second PCR of 7 to 11 cycles used a sample-barcoded 5' primer and a J-beta primer mix. Each CDR3 protein gets one entry after TCRdb re-called the 5' RACE reads with MiXCR. This repertoire shows approximately 830,000 distinct CDR3 sequences, about 62% found once; its top ten account for around a quarter. The sequencing sample was made of blood. The V call is TRBV6-5, the J call TRBJ2-1; maybe TRBD2 (5 bases). This TCR derives from a young man in good health. The CDR3: CASSYSGPQGEQFF. The CDR3 region has the DNA TGTGCCAGCAGTTACAGCGGACCCCAAGGGGAGCAGTTCTTC.